The next 19 T cell receptor beta chains were all read from a single sample in a study of blood T cell repertoires in COVID-19. Method: immunoSEQ multiplex PCR; TCRdb's copy keeps in-frame clones and lacks some. The sample carries approximately 530,000 clones, less than 90% recorded once. The material sequenced was peripheral blood. The receptors shown here come from a woman in her forties or fifties with COVID-19, enrolled during active disease.

The genes are TRBV18 and TRBJ2-2; the D is unclear. Trimming left V 2 bases short and J 2 bases short, with 9 bases between. CDR3 size: 15 residues. The germline V gene encodes CDR1 KGHSH and CDR2 LQKENI. The CDR3 nucleotides read TGTGCCAGCTCACCAGGCCAGGTTAACACCGGGGAGCTGTTTTTT. Residues: CASSPGQVNTGELFF. The full variable domain, in which reference TRBV18 and TRBJ2-2 provide the parts outside the CDR3, is NAGVMQNPRHLVRRRGQEARLRCSPMKGHSHVYWYRQLPEEGLKFMVYLQKENIIDESGMPKERFSAEFPKEGPSILRIQQVVRGDSAAYFCASSPGQVNTGELFFGEGSRLTVL.

The rearrangement uses TRBV29-1 and TRBJ1-1; the match to TRBD1 covers 8 bases. Germline trimming cut 5 bases from V and 2 bases from J; bases unmatched to any gene: 7. The CDR3 extends over 14 amino acids. Germline lookup yields CDR1 SQVTM and CDR2 ANQGSEA. The CDR3 here is CSVSQGASNTEAFF. CDR3 nucleotides: TGCAGCGTTTCGCAGGGGGCGAGTAACACTGAAGCTTTCTTT.

The rearrangement uses TRBV6-5 and TRBJ1-2; tentatively, D is TRBD1 (5 bases). V gave up 8 bases and J gave up 8 bases, with 12 bases separating them. The CDR3 runs to 11 residues. Germline values: CDR1 MNHEY, CDR2 SVGAGI. The CDR3: CASGASRGYTF. The CDR3 nucleotides read TGTGCCAGCGGGGCATCGAGAGGCTACACCTTC.

The chain carries TRBV10-1 and TRBJ2-3; TRBD2 matches at 10 bases. Germline CDR1 is WNHNN and CDR2 is SYGVQD (reference sequence). CDR3 length: 14 amino acids. V dropped 3 bases and J dropped 7; count of bases not matched to a gene: 4. As DNA, the CDR3 is TGCGCCAGCAGTGACAGCGGGGGGGCGAATACGCAGTATTTT. This translates into CASSDSGGANTQYF.

The count of this clone is one. The CDR3 reads CASSPVIQGYGYTF. The CDR3, as DNA: TGTGCCAGCAGCCCAGTAATACAGGGCTATGGCTACACCTTC. This rearrangement joins TRBV2 to TRBJ1-2, with TRBD1 as a possible D gene (6 bases). The CDR3 is made up of 14 amino acids. The ends were cut back, 6 bases at V and 4 bases at J, with 15 bases in the middle. From germline, CDR1 is SNHLY and CDR2 FYNNEI.

The V and J genes are TRBV30 and TRBJ2-3; D is undetermined. Germline CDR1 GTSNPN, CDR2 SVGIG (reference sequence). CDR3 length: 13 residues. With 2 bases removed from V and 2 bases from J, the gap between germline ends came to 8 bases. The CDR3 is CAWSITPTDTQYF. CDR3 DNA sequence: TGTGCCTGGAGTATCACTCCCACAGATACGCAGTATTTT. Full variable domain (rest looked up from reference TRBV30 and TRBJ2-3): SQTIHQWPATLVQPVGSPLSLECTVEGTSNPNLYWYRQAAGRGLQLLFYSVGIGQISSEVPQNLSASRPQDRQFILSSKKLLLSDSGFYLCAWSITPTDTQYFGPGTRLTVL.

J is TRBJ1-1 and V is TRBV29-1; D is unresolved. The V end lost 6 bases, the J end lost 2 bases, and 13 bases lay between the germline ends. Germline CDR1 is SQVTM and CDR2 is ANQGSEA. This CDR3 has 13 residues. CDR3 coding DNA: TGCAGCGTACAAACCGGGTTAAACACTGAAGCTTTCTTT. It yields the protein CSVQTGLNTEAFF.

Here the CDR3 reads CASSLASVEETQYF. DNA of the CDR3: TGTGCCAGCAGCTTGGCTTCGGTTGAAGAGACCCAGTACTTC. V gene TRBV5-6 combines with J gene TRBJ2-5; D remains ambiguous. V lost 0 bases, J lost 3 bases, and 9 bases lay in between. CDR1 and CDR2 from the germline V gene are SGHDT and YYEEEE. The CDR3 has 14 residues.

This clone has only one observation. The V call is TRBV5-5, the J call TRBJ2-1; no definite D call. The CDR3 is made up of 14 amino acids. Trimming shortened V by 0 bases and J by 7 bases, and 11 bases separated the two germline ends. Per the germline V gene, CDR1 is SGHKS and CDR2 is YYEKEE (reference sequence). Here the CDR3 reads CASSLDPGINEQFF. CDR3 bases: TGTGCCAGCAGCTTGGATCCAGGAATAAATGAGCAGTTCTTC.

The gene calls are TRBV2 and TRBJ2-2; the match to TRBD1 covers 7 bases. The CDR3 covers 15 residues. From germline, CDR1 is SNHLY and CDR2 FYNNEI. The junction had 6 bases not matched to a gene; V was cut back by 6 bases and J by 2 bases. For the CDR3, the DNA is TGTGCCAGCAGACTCCGGGACAGTAACACCGGGGAGCTGTTTTTT. It translates to CASRLRDSNTGELFF. The entire variable domain, with the rest obtained from reference TRBV2 and TRBJ2-2, is as follows: EPEVTQTPSHQVTQMGQEVILRCVPISNHLYFYWYRQILGQKVEFLVSFYNNEISEKSEIFDDQFSVERPDGSNFTLKIRSTKLEDSAMYFCASRLRDSNTGELFFGEGSRLTVL.

The rearrangement uses TRBV3-1 (or the pseudogene TRBV3-2) and TRBJ1-6; no reliable D call. The germline gives CDR1 LGHDT, CDR2 YNNKEL (reference sequence). This CDR3 has 16 amino acids. The V gene lost 3 bases and the J gene lost 0 bases, with 9 bases spanning the gap. CDR3 residues: CASSQSRSSYNSPLHF. The CDR3 DNA is TGTGCCAGCAGCCAGTCGCGTAGCTCCTATAATTCACCCCTCCACTTT.

This sequence joins TRBV11-2 and TRBJ1-2; D unresolved. The CDR3 consists of 12 residues. Trimming left V 0 bases short and J 6 bases short, with 5 bases between. Per the germline V gene, CDR1 is SGHAT and CDR2 is FQNNGV. CDR3 coding DNA: TGTGCCAGCAGCTTAGACGGGAATGGCTACACCTTC. Its translation: CASSLDGNGYTF.

This chain joins TRBV30 and TRBJ2-7; 7 positions agree with TRBD1. This CDR3 region has 18 residues. After removal of 0 bases from V and 6 bases from J, the junction contained 20 bases not matched to a gene. From germline, CDR1 is GTSNPN and CDR2 SVGIG (reference sequence). The CDR3 loop reads CAWSVSPTGAIIPGEQYF. In nucleotides, the CDR3 is TGTGCCTGGAGTGTTTCCCCCACAGGGGCCATAATACCCGGCGAGCAGTACTTC.

V gene TRBV19 combines with J gene TRBJ1-5; no clear D. The CDR3 sequence is 14 residues long. CDR1 and CDR2 (germline): LNHDA, SQIVND (reference sequence). The V and J ends lost 4 bases and 2 bases respectively, with 9 bases between them. The CDR3 nucleotides are TGTGCCAGTAGTACGGTCCCGGGCAATCAGCCCCAGCATTTT. This codes for CASSTVPGNQPQHF.

V and J are TRBV3-1 (or the pseudogene TRBV3-2) and TRBJ1-3; D is possibly TRBD1 (5 bases). CDR3 length equals 14 residues. Trimming pared 6 bases from V and 0 bases from J, leaving 9 bases between. Germline V gives CDR1 LGHDT, CDR2 YNNKEL (reference sequence). The DNA of the CDR3 is TGTGCCAGCAGGAGGACAACCTCTGGAAACACCATATATTTT. This gives the protein CASRRTTSGNTIYF.

The chain is built from TRBV9 and TRBJ2-7; D ambiguous. Trimming left V 0 bases short and J 3 bases short, with 7 bases between. Germline V gene lookup returns CDR1 SGDLS and CDR2 YYNGEE. The CDR3 is made up of 13 amino acids. Here the CDR3 DNA reads TGTGCCAGCAGCGTAGCAATCGGCTACGAGCAGTACTTC. Residues: CASSVAIGYEQYF.

The V gene is TRBV19, the J gene TRBJ2-1, with D maybe TRBD1 (6 bases). Germline CDR1 and CDR2: LNHDA and SQIVND (reference sequence). The CDR3 runs 15 residues. The germline V and J ends were trimmed by 11 bases and 0 bases, with 17 bases remaining between them. The CDR3 loop reads CASRPTGSSYNEQFF. The CDR3 DNA reads TGTGCCTCAAGGCCCACAGGGAGCTCCTACAATGAGCAGTTCTTC.

This chain links TRBV9 with TRBJ1-3; D remains unclear. Trimming cost V 3 bases and J 5 bases, with 6 bases left between them. Germline values: CDR1 SGDLS, CDR2 YYNGEE. The CDR3 totals 12 residues. CDR3 DNA: TGTGCCAGCAGCGACATCCGAAACACCATATATTTT. This codes for CASSDIRNTIYF.

This clone was recorded only once. This chain links TRBV3-1 (or the pseudogene TRBV3-2) with TRBJ2-1; 9 bases agree with TRBD2. The junction had 4 bases not matched to a gene; V was cut back by 2 bases and J by 5 bases. The CDR3 loop spans 15 amino acids. Germline V lookup: CDR1 LGHDT, CDR2 YNNKEL (reference sequence). The CDR3 sequence is CASSQRGGANNEQFF. CDR3 bases: TGTGCCAGCAGCCAACGCGGGGGGGCGAACAATGAGCAGTTCTTC.